Here is one TCR beta chain with its context. The CDR3 goes on 3 residues after the read ends, and that part is filled in from the germline J gene. V lost 1 base and J 8 bases, leaving 15 bases between the germline ends. CDR1 is MNHNS and CDR2 is SASEGT in the germline V gene. The CDR3 is 15 residues long. The sample comes from a study of T cells in women clearing cervical HPV infection. Study-wide background: Case blood drawn at lesion detection; control blood after infection cleared.

The data were produced by immunoSEQ multiplex PCR, yet TCRdb's version contains in-frame clones alone and is incomplete. This sample's clone table lists about 22,000 clones. The sample comprised blood buffy coat. This chain links TRBV6-1 with TRBJ2-4, with a possible D match to TRBD2 (5 bases). This TCR derives from a woman aged 18 to 75 with a cervical HPV16 infection that either progressed to CIN3+ or cleared (not recorded which). The part of the CDR3 DNA that was read is TGTGCCAGCAGTGAAGGGGATGCAAGGCGGGACATT. This encodes CASSEGDARRDI. The complete CDR3 reads CASSEGDARRDIQYF.